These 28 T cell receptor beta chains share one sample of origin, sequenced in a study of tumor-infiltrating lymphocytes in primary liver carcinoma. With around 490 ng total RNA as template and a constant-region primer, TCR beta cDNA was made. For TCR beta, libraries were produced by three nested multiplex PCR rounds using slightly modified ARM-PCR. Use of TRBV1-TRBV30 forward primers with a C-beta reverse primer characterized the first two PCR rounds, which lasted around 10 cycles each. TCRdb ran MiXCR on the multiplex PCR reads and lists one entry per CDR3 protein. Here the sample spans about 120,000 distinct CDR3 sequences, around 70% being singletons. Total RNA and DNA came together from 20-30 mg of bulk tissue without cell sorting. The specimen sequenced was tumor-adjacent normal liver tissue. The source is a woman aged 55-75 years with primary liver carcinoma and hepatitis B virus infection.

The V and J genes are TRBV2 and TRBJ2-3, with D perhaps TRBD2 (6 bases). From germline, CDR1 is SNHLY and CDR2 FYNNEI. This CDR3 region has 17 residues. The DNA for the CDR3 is TGTGGTAGCAGTACCGTCGCGGGCAGCGGGAGCACAGATACGCAGTATTTT. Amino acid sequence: CGSSTVAGSGSTDTQYF.

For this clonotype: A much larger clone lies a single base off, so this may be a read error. In DNA, the CDR3 is TGCGCCAGCAGCCAATCCGCAGGGATTTACTATGGCTACACCTTC. It is translated as CASSQSAGIYYGYTF. The rearrangement joins TRBV4-1 to TRBJ1-2, with D possibly being TRBD1 (5 bases). Germline assignment: CDR1 MGHRA and CDR2 YSYEKL. V lost 2 bases and J lost 3, with 13 bases in between. The CDR3 consists of 15 residues.

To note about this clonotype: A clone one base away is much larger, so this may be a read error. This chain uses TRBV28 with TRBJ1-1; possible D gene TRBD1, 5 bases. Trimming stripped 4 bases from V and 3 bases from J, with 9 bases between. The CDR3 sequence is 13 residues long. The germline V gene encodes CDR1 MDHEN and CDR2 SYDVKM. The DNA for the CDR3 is TGTGCCAGCAGTTCCGTCAGGGACACTGAAGCTTTCTTT. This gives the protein CASSSVRDTEAFF.

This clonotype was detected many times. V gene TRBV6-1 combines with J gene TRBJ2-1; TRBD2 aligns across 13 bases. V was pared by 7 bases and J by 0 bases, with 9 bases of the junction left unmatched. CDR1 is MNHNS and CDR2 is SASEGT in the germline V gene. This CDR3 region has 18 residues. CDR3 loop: CASKSRTSGGSSYNEQFF. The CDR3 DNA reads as TGTGCCAGCAAAAGTAGGACTAGCGGGGGTAGCTCCTACAATGAGCAGTTCTTC.

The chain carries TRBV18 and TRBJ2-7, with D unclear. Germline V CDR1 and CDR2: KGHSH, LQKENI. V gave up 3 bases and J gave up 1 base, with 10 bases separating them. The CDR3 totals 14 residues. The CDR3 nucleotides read TGTGCCAGCTCACCGGTAAAAAGATCCTACGAGCAGTACTTC. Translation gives CASSPVKRSYEQYF.

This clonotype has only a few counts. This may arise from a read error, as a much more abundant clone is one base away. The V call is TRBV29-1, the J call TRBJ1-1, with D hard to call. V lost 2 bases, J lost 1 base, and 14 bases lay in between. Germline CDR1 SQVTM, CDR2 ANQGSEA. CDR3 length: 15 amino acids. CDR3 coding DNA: TGCAGCGTTGAAATGTGGCAGGTACCGAACACTGAAGCTTTCTTT. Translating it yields CSVEMWQVPNTEAFF.

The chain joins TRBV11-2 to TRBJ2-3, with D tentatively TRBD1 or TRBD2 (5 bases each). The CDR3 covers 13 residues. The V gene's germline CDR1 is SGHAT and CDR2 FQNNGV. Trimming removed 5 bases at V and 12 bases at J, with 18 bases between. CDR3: CASSPNLGDAQYF. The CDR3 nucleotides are TGTGCCAGCAGCCCTAATCTCGGGGACGCACAGTATTTT. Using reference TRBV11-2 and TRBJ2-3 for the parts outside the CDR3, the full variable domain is EAGVAQSPRYKIIEKRQSVAFWCNPISGHATLYWYQQILGQGPKLLIQFQNNGVVDDSQLPKDRFSAERLKGVDSTLKIQPAKLEDSAVYLCASSPNLGDAQYFGPGTRLTVL.

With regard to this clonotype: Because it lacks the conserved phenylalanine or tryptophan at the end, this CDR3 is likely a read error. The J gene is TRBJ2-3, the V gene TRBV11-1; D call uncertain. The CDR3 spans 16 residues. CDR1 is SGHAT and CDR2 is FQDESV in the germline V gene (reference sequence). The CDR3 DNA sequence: TGTGCCAACAGCTTGGAGAACTCGCGGACCATAGATACGCAGTATTAT. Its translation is CANSLENSRTIDTQYY.

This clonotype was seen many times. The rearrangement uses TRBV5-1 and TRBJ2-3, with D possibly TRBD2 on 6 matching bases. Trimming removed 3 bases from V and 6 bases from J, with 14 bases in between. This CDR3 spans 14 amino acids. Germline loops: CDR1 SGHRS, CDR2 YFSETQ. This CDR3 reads CASSSSGLPDTQYF. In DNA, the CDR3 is TGCGCCAGCAGCTCAAGCGGGCTACCGGATACGCAGTATTTT.

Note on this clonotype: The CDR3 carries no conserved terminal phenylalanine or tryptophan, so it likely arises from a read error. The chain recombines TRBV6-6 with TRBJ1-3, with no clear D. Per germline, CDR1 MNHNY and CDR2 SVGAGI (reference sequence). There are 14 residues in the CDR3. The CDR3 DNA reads TGTGCCTGCAGTTACTCCACGGGTGGAAACACCATATATCTT. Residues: CACSYSTGGNTIYL.

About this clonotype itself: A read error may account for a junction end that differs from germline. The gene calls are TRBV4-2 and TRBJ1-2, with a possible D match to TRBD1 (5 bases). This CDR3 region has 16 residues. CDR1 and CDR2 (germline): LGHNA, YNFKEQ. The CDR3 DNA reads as TGTGCCAGCAGCCATGAACGCGGAGGGGCCAACTATGGCTACACATTC. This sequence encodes CASSHERGGANYGYTF.

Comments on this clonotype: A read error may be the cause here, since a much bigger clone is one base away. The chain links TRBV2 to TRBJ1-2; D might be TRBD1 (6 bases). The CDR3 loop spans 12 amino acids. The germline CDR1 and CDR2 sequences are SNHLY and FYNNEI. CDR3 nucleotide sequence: TGTGCCTGCAGCTACAGGGACTATGGCTACACCTTC. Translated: CACSYRDYGYTF.

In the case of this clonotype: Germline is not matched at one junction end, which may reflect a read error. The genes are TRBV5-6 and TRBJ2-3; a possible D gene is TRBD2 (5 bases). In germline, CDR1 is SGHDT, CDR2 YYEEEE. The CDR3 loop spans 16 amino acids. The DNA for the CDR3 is TGTGTCAGCAGCTTGTTAGGCACCTCTAGCACAGATACGCAGTATTTC. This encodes CVSSLLGTSSTDTQYF. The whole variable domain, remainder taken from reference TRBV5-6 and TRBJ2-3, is DAGVTQSPTHLIKTRGQQVTLRCSPKSGHDTVSWYQQALGQGPQFIFQYYEEEERQRGNFPDRFSGHQFPNYSSELNVNALLLGDSALYLCVSSLLGTSSTDTQYFGPGTRLTVL.

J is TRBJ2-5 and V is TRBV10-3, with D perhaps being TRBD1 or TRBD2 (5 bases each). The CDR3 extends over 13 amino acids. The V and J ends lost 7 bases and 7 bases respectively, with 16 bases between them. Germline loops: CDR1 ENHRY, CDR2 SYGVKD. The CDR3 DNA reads TGTGCCATCACCCCCGGGGATAGGGGGACCCAGTACTTC. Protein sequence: CAITPGDRGTQYF.

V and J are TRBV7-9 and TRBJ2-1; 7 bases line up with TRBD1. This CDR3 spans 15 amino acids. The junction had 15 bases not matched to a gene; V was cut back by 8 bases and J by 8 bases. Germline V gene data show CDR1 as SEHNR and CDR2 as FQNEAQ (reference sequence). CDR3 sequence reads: CASGQDRGREDEQFF. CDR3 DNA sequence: TGTGCCAGCGGCCAGGATAGGGGGCGCGAGGATGAGCAGTTCTTC. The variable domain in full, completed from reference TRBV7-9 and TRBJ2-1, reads DTGVSQNPRHKITKRGQNVTFRCDPISEHNRLYWYRQTLGQGPEFLTYFQNEAQLEKSRLLSDRFSAERPKGSFSTLEIQRTEQGDSAMYLCASGQDRGREDEQFFGPGTRLTVL.

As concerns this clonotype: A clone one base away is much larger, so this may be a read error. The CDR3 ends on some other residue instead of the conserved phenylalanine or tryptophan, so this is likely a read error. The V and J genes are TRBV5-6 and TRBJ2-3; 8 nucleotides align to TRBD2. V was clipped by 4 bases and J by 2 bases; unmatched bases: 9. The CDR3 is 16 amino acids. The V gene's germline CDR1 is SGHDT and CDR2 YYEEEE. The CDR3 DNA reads TGTGCCAGCAGCCGTCTTTTAGCGGGGATCACAGATACGCAGTATTCT. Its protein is CASSRLLAGITDTQYS.

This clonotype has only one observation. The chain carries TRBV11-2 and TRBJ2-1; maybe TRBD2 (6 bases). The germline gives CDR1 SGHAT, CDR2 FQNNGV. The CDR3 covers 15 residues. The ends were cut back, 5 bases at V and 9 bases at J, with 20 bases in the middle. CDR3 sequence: CASSHLAGRGSEQFF. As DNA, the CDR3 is TGTGCCAGCAGCCATCTGGCGGGACGAGGCAGTGAGCAGTTCTTC.

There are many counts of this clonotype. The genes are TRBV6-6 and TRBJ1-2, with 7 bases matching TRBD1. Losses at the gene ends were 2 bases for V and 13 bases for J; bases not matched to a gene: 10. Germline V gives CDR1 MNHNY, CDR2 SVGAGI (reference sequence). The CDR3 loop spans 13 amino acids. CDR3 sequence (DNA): TGTGCCAGCAGTTACGGGTTTGAGGGGGCAGGCACCTTC. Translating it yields CASSYGFEGAGTF.

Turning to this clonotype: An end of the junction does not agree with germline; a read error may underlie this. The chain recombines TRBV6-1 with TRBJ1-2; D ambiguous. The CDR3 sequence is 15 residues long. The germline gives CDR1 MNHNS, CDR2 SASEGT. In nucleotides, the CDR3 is TGTGCCAGCAGTGAAGTGGCCCGGTGGAACTATGGCCACACCTTC. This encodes CASSEVARWNYGHTF.

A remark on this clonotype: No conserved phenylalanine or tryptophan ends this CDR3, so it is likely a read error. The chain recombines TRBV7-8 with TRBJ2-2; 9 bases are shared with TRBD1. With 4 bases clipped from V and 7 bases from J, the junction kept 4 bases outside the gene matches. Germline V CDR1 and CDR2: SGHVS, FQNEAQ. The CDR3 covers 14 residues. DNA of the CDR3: TGTGCCAGCAGCTGGACAGGGGTCCTCGGGGAGCTGTTTTAT. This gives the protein CASSWTGVLGELFY.

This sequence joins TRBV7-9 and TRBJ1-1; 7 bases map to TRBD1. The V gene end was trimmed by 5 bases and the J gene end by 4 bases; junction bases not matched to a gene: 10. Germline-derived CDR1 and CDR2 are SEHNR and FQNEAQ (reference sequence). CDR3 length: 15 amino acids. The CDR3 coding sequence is TGTGCCAGCAGCCCAGGGGGGACAGCGAGCACTGAAGCTTTCTTT. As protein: CASSPGGTASTEAFF.

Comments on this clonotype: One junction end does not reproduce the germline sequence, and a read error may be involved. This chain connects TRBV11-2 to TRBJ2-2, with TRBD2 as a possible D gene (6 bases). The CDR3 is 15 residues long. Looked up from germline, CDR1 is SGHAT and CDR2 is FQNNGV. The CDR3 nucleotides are TGTGCCGGCAGCTTGGGCGGGATGGACACCGCGGAGCTGTTTTTT. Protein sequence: CAGSLGGMDTAELFF.

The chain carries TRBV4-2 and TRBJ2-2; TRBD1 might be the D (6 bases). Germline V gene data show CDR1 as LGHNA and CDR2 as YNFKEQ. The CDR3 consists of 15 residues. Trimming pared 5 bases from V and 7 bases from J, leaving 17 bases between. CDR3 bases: TGTGCCAGCAGCGCCTCTCGGACAGACAGCGGGGAGCTGTTTTTT. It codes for CASSASRTDSGELFF.

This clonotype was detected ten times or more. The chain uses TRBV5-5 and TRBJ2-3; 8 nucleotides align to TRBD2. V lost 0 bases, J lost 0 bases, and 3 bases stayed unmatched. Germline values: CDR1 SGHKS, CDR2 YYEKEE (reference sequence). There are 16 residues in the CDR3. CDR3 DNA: TGTGCCAGCAGCTTGGCCGCTAGCGGGAGCACAGATACGCAGTATTTT. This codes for CASSLAASGSTDTQYF.

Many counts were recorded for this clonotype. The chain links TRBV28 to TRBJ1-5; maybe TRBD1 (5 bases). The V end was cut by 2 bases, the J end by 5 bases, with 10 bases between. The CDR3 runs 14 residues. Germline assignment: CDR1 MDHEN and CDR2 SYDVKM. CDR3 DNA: TGTGCCAGCAGTTTAAATGGCAGGGATCAGCCCCAGCATTTT. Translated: CASSLNGRDQPQHF.

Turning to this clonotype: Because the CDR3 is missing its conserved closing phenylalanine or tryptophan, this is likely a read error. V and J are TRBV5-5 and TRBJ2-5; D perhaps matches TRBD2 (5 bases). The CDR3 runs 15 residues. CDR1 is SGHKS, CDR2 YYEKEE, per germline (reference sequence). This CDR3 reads CTSSFGLMDQETQYV. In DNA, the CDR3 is TGTACCAGCAGCTTTGGACTCATGGACCAAGAGACCCAGTACGTC.

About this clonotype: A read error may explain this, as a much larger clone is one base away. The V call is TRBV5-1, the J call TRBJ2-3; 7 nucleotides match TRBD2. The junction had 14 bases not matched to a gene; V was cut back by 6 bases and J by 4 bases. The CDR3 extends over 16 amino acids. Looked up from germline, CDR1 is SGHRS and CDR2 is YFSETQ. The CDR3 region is CASNTTAGVTPDTQYF. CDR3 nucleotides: TGCGCCAGCAACACTACCGCGGGAGTAACCCCAGATACGCAGTATTTT. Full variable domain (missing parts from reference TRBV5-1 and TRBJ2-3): KAGVTQTPRYLIKTRGQQVTLSCSPISGHRSVSWYQQTPGQGLQFLFEYFSETQRNKGNFPGRFSGRQFSNSRSEMNVSTLELGDSALYLCASNTTAGVTPDTQYFGPGTRLTVL.

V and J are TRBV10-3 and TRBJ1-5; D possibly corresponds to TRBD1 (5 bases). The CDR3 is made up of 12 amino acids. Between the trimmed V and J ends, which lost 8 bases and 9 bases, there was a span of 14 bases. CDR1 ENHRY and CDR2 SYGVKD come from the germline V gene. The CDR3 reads CAISTTDRPQHF. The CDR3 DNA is TGTGCCATCTCGACGACAGATCGGCCCCAGCATTTT.